This T cell receptor beta chain was sequenced during a study of graft-versus-host responses after intestinal transplantation. Study context: The study gave all recipients anti-thymocyte globulin induction, then tacrolimus and steroids for 2 to 3 years.

Of note for this clone: Its antigen remains unknown.

CDR3 length: 14 residues. Trimming took off 4 bases at V and 4 bases at J, with 12 bases between the two ends. Germline V gives CDR1 SGHTS, CDR2 YDEGEE. Using immunoSEQ multiplex PCR, the repertoire was profiled, and TCRdb retains in-frame clones only, with some absent. The profile shows tens of thousands of clones, 80% to 95% of them singletons. This chain uses TRBV5-8 with TRBJ1-5; possible D gene TRBD1, 5 bases. The TCR was taken from a human donor who received an intestinal transplant. Sequenced here: unstimulated CD4+ T cells sorted from spleen or lymph node cells, sampled before intestinal transplant. The CDR3 loop is CASSRWSGNQPQHF. The CDR3 DNA sequence: TGTGCCAGCAGCCGGTGGTCAGGGAATCAGCCCCAGCATTTT.